Following are 27 T cell receptor beta chains from one sample sequenced in a study of T cell responses to AZD1222 COVID-19 vaccine. The protocol was immunoSEQ multiplex PCR, while the TCRdb copy is restricted to in-frame clones and leaves out a portion. The profile shows tens of thousands of clones, roughly 90% of them singletons. This material consisted of peripheral blood, taken 28 days after the second AZD1222 dose. The receptors derive from an adult who received the AZD1222 COVID-19 vaccine.

This chain connects TRBV2 to TRBJ1-3, with 8 bases identical to TRBD1. The V segment lost 5 bases and the J segment 4 bases; nucleotides outside the gene matches: 10. The CDR3 runs 16 residues. CDR1 SNHLY and CDR2 FYNNEI come from the germline V gene. The CDR3 DNA reads TGTGCCAGCAGTCCCCCCGGCAGGGGGCAAGGAAACACCATATATTTT. This translates into CASSPPGRGQGNTIYF.

The CDR3 loop reads CASRSGTGGLGEAFF. For the CDR3, the DNA is TGTGCCAGCAGATCCGGGACAGGGGGCCTGGGTGAAGCTTTCTTT. The chain recombines TRBV11-2 with TRBJ1-1; 12 positions match TRBD1. V was clipped by 6 bases and J by 7 bases; unmatched bases: 9. Germline values: CDR1 SGHAT, CDR2 FQNNGV. The CDR3 consists of 15 residues. The whole variable domain, filled in from reference TRBV11-2 and TRBJ1-1, reads EAGVAQSPRYKIIEKRQSVAFWCNPISGHATLYWYQQILGQGPKLLIQFQNNGVVDDSQLPKDRFSAERLKGVDSTLKIQPAKLEDSAVYLCASRSGTGGLGEAFFGQGTRLTVV.

A single count supports this clone. The V call is TRBV30, the J call TRBJ2-7; tentative D call: TRBD1 (6 bases). Deletions cut 4 bases from V and 0 bases from J, with 13 bases between. The CDR3 totals 14 residues. Per the germline V gene, CDR1 is GTSNPN and CDR2 is SVGIG (reference sequence). CDR3 in DNA: TGTGCCTGGAAAAACTGGGACAACTCCTACGAGCAGTACTTC. The encoded protein is CAWKNWDNSYEQYF.

The V gene is TRBV3-1 (or the pseudogene TRBV3-2), the J gene TRBJ1-2; 9 nucleotides match TRBD1. The length of the CDR3 is 17 residues. In germline, CDR1 is LGHDT, CDR2 YNNKEL (reference sequence). V dropped 0 bases and J dropped 0; count of bases not matched to a gene: 5. The CDR3 DNA reads TGTGCCAGCAGCCAAGATGAAGGGACAGGGTCTAACTATGGCTACACCTTC. Its protein is CASSQDEGTGSNYGYTF.

The V and J genes are TRBV19 and TRBJ2-3; D is undetermined. CDR1 LNHDA and CDR2 SQIVND come from the germline V gene (reference sequence). The CDR3 runs to 13 residues. The germline V and J ends were trimmed by 6 bases and 4 bases, with 11 bases remaining between them. The CDR3 loop is CASSNQDADTQYF. The CDR3 DNA follows: TGTGCCAGTAGCAACCAGGACGCAGATACGCAGTATTTT.

This clone has just one count. This chain links TRBV4-2 with TRBJ2-2; D unresolved. CDR3 length: 17 amino acids. From germline, CDR1 is LGHNA and CDR2 YNFKEQ. V was pared by 0 bases and J by 0 bases, with 11 bases between. The CDR3 nucleotides read TGTGCCAGCAGCCAAGATTGGGCGAGCGCGAACACCGGGGAGCTGTTTTTT. It codes for CASSQDWASANTGELFF.

The chain is built from TRBV5-1 and TRBJ1-1; 7 bases are a match to TRBD1. Trimming cost V 4 bases and J 0 bases; bases outside gene matches: 6. The CDR3 contains 15 residues. The germline CDR1 and CDR2 sequences are SGHRS and YFSETQ. In nucleotides, the CDR3 is TGCGCCAGCAGCATCGGGGACAGTATGAACACTGAAGCTTTCTTT. As protein: CASSIGDSMNTEAFF.

The chain carries TRBV18 and TRBJ2-7, with D perhaps matching TRBD1 (5 bases). Germline assignment: CDR1 KGHSH and CDR2 LQKENI. V gave up 2 bases and J gave up 2 bases, with 10 bases separating them. CDR3 size: 14 residues. This CDR3 reads CASSPGADTYEQYF. CDR3 nucleotides: TGTGCCAGCTCACCAGGCGCGGACACCTACGAGCAGTACTTC.

The rearrangement joins TRBV19 to TRBJ2-5; 8 nucleotides match TRBD2. Germline CDR1 LNHDA, CDR2 SQIVND (reference sequence). The CDR3 length is 15 residues. Trimming removed 4 bases from V and 4 bases from J; junction bases left unmatched: 8. The CDR3 nucleotides are TGTGCCAGTAGTAGAAACGGGAGGGCCCGAGAGACCCAGTACTTC. As protein: CASSRNGRARETQYF.

The chain joins TRBV7-2 to TRBJ2-1; the match to TRBD1 covers 10 bases. This CDR3 region has 15 residues. Germline trimming cut 4 bases from V and 5 bases from J; bases unmatched to any gene: 5. Looked up from germline, CDR1 is SGHTA and CDR2 is FQGNSA. The CDR3 DNA reads as TGTGCCAGCAGCTCGACAGGGGGCTCTAACAATGAGCAGTTCTTC. Translated: CASSSTGGSNNEQFF.

The CDR3 DNA follows: TGTGCCAGTAGTAGGAGGACTAGCGGGAGTTATTCAGATACGCAGTATTTT. Translating gives CASSRRTSGSYSDTQYF. The V and J genes are TRBV19 and TRBJ2-3, with TRBD2 matching over 13 bases. Germline trimming cut 4 bases from V and 4 bases from J; bases unmatched to any gene: 8. The CDR3 extends over 17 amino acids. The germline CDR1 and CDR2 sequences are LNHDA and SQIVND (reference sequence). Complete variable domain (other parts from reference TRBV19 and TRBJ2-3): DGGITQSPKYLFRKEGQNVTLSCEQNLNHDAMYWYRQDPGQGLRLIYYSQIVNDFQKGDIAEGYSVSREKKESFPLTVTSAQKNPTAFYLCASSRRTSGSYSDTQYFGPGTRLTVL.

J is TRBJ2-2 and V is TRBV5-1; tentatively, D is TRBD1 (5 bases). This CDR3 comprises 15 residues. With 3 bases removed from V and 4 bases from J, the gap between germline ends came to 13 bases. Germline CDR1 and CDR2: SGHRS and YFSETQ. In DNA, the CDR3 is TGCGCCAGCAGCTCACTGACAGCGACCACCGGGGAGCTGTTTTTT. It specifies CASSSLTATTGELFF.

This chain connects TRBV28 to TRBJ1-1; TRBD1 is a possible D gene (6 bases). V was trimmed by 6 bases and J by 5 bases, leaving 19 bases between them. Germline lookup yields CDR1 MDHEN and CDR2 SYDVKM. The CDR3 spans 15 residues. The CDR3 region has the DNA TGTGCCAGCAGACGGGCAGGGGCTGGTAGAACTGAAGCTTTCTTT. Its protein product is CASRRAGAGRTEAFF.

This clone showed up just once. The V call is TRBV12-3 or TRBV12-4, the J call TRBJ1-1; 7 bases are shared with TRBD1. The V segment lost 3 bases and the J segment 7 bases; nucleotides outside the gene matches: 5. The CDR3 sequence is 13 residues long. In nucleotides, the CDR3 is TGTGCCAGCAGTTTTAGGGGGCGTGGTGAAGCTTTCTTT. Translating it yields CASSFRGRGEAFF.

V usage is TRBV18 and J usage is TRBJ1-3, with 8 bases fitting TRBD1. The germline gives CDR1 KGHSH, CDR2 LQKENI. The CDR3 runs to 14 residues. After removal of 0 bases from V and 6 bases from J, the junction contained 1 base not matched to a gene. CDR3 nucleotide sequence: TGTGCCAGCTCACCACCGACAGGGGTAAACACCATATATTTT. Amino acid sequence: CASSPPTGVNTIYF.

This clone was detected only a few times. The rearrangement links TRBV7-2 to TRBJ2-5; D gene unclear. This CDR3 comprises 13 residues. Germline CDR1 is SGHTA and CDR2 is FQGNSA. The V end lost 4 bases, the J end lost 5 bases, and 11 bases lay between the germline ends. CDR3 loop: CASSWTQQETQYF. Written as DNA, the CDR3 is TGTGCCAGCAGCTGGACCCAACAGGAGACCCAGTACTTC.

The J gene is TRBJ2-3, the V gene TRBV30; the D gene is possibly TRBD1 (6 bases). Trimming left V 3 bases short and J 4 bases short, with 20 bases between. Germline assignment: CDR1 GTSNPN and CDR2 SVGIG (reference sequence). This CDR3 is 16 amino acids long. This chain's CDR3 is CAWRRGLRGSPDTQYF. The CDR3 DNA is TGTGCCTGGAGGAGAGGCCTGAGGGGGAGTCCAGATACGCAGTATTTT.

This chain links TRBV5-6 with TRBJ1-3, with a weak D call TRBD1 (5 bases). This CDR3 spans 15 amino acids. Trimming took off 3 bases at V and 0 bases at J, with 10 bases between the two ends. CDR1 is SGHDT and CDR2 is YYEEEE in the germline V gene. The CDR3 DNA reads TGTGCCAGCAGCTCGGGACGGAACTCTGGAAACACCATATATTTT. Translated: CASSSGRNSGNTIYF.

V gene TRBV7-8 combines with J gene TRBJ2-3, with 7 bases identical to TRBD1. Germline assignment: CDR1 SGHVS and CDR2 FQNEAQ. This CDR3 is built from 14 residues. The J segment lost 5 bases and the V segment lost 4 bases, leaving 6 bases of the junction unmatched. This CDR3 reads CASSSPNRGDTQYF. Written as DNA, the CDR3 is TGTGCCAGCAGCTCACCTAACAGGGGAGATACGCAGTATTTT.

The gene calls are TRBV29-1 and TRBJ1-2, with no clear D. There are 12 residues in the CDR3. V lost 4 bases to trimming and J lost 2 bases, with 8 bases between them. CDR1 SQVTM and CDR2 ANQGSEA come from the germline V gene. Written as DNA, the CDR3 is TGCAGCGTTGTTACGGGGAACTATGGCTACACCTTC. Protein: CSVVTGNYGYTF.

The V gene is TRBV18, the J gene TRBJ2-7; the D gene could be TRBD1 or TRBD2 (5 bases each). Germline loops: CDR1 KGHSH, CDR2 LQKENI. This CDR3 region has 13 residues. Trimming shortened V by 6 bases and J by 0 bases, and 9 bases separated the two germline ends. CDR3 sequence (DNA): TGTGCCAGCTCCGAGGGGAGCTCCTACGAGCAGTACTTC. Translated: CASSEGSSYEQYF.

The chain links TRBV7-8 to TRBJ1-6; the match to TRBD1 covers 10 bases. Trimming at V came to 0 bases and at J to 10 bases, leaving 3 bases not matched to a gene. Per the germline V gene, CDR1 is SGHVS and CDR2 is FQNEAQ. The CDR3 extends over 15 amino acids. The CDR3 bases are TGTGCCAGCAGCTTAGCGGGGACAGGGGTCTCACCCCTCCACTTT. This sequence encodes CASSLAGTGVSPLHF.

The rearrangement uses TRBV7-9 and TRBJ1-2; D gene unclear. With 4 bases removed from V and 7 bases from J, the gap between germline ends came to 10 bases. Germline CDR1 SEHNR, CDR2 FQNEAQ (reference sequence). The CDR3 covers 12 residues. The CDR3 bases are TGTGCCAGCAGCTCAAGCGATGGTGGCTACACCTTC. Its protein is CASSSSDGGYTF.

The chain is built from TRBV7-3 and TRBJ2-2; D is uncertain. V was shortened by 5 bases and J by 5 bases, with 9 bases between the two germline ends. The CDR3 runs 13 residues. The V gene's germline CDR1 is SGHTA and CDR2 FQGTGA. Here the CDR3 DNA reads TGTGCCAGCAGCACCCGACGAACCGGGGAGCTGTTTTTT. Amino acid sequence: CASSTRRTGELFF.

The chain is built from TRBV6-5 and TRBJ2-1; 10 nucleotides align to TRBD2. After removal of 2 bases from V and 12 bases from J, the junction contained 7 bases not matched to a gene. The CDR3 contains 14 residues. The V gene's germline CDR1 is MNHEY and CDR2 SVGAGI. CDR3 nucleotide sequence: TGTGCCAGCAGTTACGGTCTAGCGGGAGAGGGGCAGTTCTTC. Translating it yields CASSYGLAGEGQFF.

The chain is built from TRBV24-1 and TRBJ2-3, with 12 bases identical to TRBD2. CDR3 length: 15 amino acids. Germline V lookup: CDR1 KGHDR, CDR2 SFDVKD. V gave up 6 bases and J gave up 3 bases; unmatched junction bases: 3. The CDR3 here is CATSSGTSGTDTQYF. The CDR3 DNA follows: TGTGCCACCAGTTCCGGGACTAGCGGGACAGATACGCAGTATTTT.

This clone came up once. The rearrangement uses TRBV5-4 and TRBJ2-1, with 13 nucleotides matching TRBD2. The CDR3 covers 15 residues. With 4 bases clipped from V and 9 bases from J, the junction kept 7 bases outside the gene matches. The germline gives CDR1 SGHNT, CDR2 YYREEE (reference sequence). The CDR3 DNA is TGTGCCAGCAGCGAACGGACTAGCGGGAGAGGTGAGCAGTTCTTC. Translation gives CASSERTSGRGEQFF. Complete variable domain (other parts from reference TRBV5-4 and TRBJ2-1): ETGVTQSPTHLIKTRGQQVTLRCSSQSGHNTVSWYQQALGQGPQFIFQYYREEENGRGNFPPRFSGLQFPNYSSELNVNALELDDSALYLCASSERTSGRGEQFFGPGTRLTVL.